This is a list of T cell receptor beta chains from one sample in a study of CD8 T cells in Susac syndrome. TCRdb passed the immunoSEQ multiplex PCR reads through MiXCR, listing each CDR3 protein once. This sample has under 200,000 distinct CDR3 sequences, with 85% to 95% found just once. Sequenced input: CD4+ T cells from PBMCs. These receptors came from a human donor with Susac syndrome. Each CDR3 is given with its conserved first and last residue. The order of the fields is D gene, V gene, clone size, J gene, CDR3 protein, CDR3 DNA. A D gene is named only where the DNA matches it firmly. Part of the rows lack a size; the others show once, few, many or a class for expanded clones.

>TRBD1|TRBV5-4|NA|TRBJ1-1
CASSPPGTGNTEAFF
TGTGCCAGCAGCCCTCCCGGGACAGGGAACACTGAAGCTTTCTTT
>NA|TRBV6-5|few|TRBJ2-5
CASSYSGETQYF
TGTGCCAGCAGTTACTCTGGGGAGACCCAGTACTTC
>NA|TRBV20-1|NA|TRBJ2-5
CSAMWGQETQYF
TGCAGTGCTATGTGGGGCCAAGAGACCCAGTACTTC
>TRBD1|TRBV6-2/TRBV6-3|NA|TRBJ1-5
CASSSRDRGVQPQHF
TGTGCCAGCAGTTCGCGGGACAGGGGTGTTCAGCCCCAGCATTTT
>TRBD1|TRBV3-1|once|TRBJ2-2
CASSQFGTANTGELFF
TGTGCCAGCAGCCAGTTCGGGACAGCGAACACCGGGGAGCTGTTTTTT
>NA|TRBV30|NA|TRBJ1-1
CAWGDRGEAFF
TGTGCCTGGGGGGACCGGGGCGAAGCTTTCTTT
>NA|TRBV6-1|few|TRBJ1-4
CASSSGTADEKLFF
TGTGCCAGCAGCTCCGGGACGGCAGATGAAAAACTGTTTTTT
>TRBD1|TRBV12-3/TRBV12-4|NA|TRBJ1-1
CASSSWTGSMNTEAFF
TGTGCCAGCAGTTCCTGGACAGGGTCCATGAACACTGAAGCTTTCTTT
>TRBD1|TRBV20-1|NA|TRBJ2-2
CSATTGVIGELFF
TGCAGTGCTACCACAGGGGTCATCGGGGAGCTGTTTTTT
>TRBD1|TRBV29-1|NA|TRBJ2-2
CSYYGTGGNTGELFF
TGCAGTTACTACGGGACAGGGGGCAACACCGGGGAGCTGTTTTTT
>NA|TRBV12-3/TRBV12-4|NA|TRBJ1-5
CASSPRTPMAQHF
TGTGCCAGCAGCCCTAGGACCCCCATGGCCCAGCATTTT
>NA|TRBV9|NA|TRBJ1-6
CASRGANSPLHF
TGTGCCAGCCGGGGGGCTAATTCACCCCTCCACTTT
>NA|TRBV6-5|NA|TRBJ1-1
CASSSLASRRVF
TGTGCCAGCAGCTCCTTGGCCAGCCGCCGTGTCTTT
>NA|TRBV7-9|few|TRBJ1-1
CASSSRRTEAFF
TGTGCCAGCAGCTCCCGACGGACTGAAGCTTTCTTT
>NA|TRBV7-9|once|TRBJ2-3
CASSPPLAGGPSDTQYF
TGTGCCAGCAGCCCACCCCTTGCAGGGGGGCCTTCAGATACGCAGTATTTT
>NA|TRBV5-4|NA|TRBJ1-1
CASSLSPKDEAFF
TGTGCCAGCAGCTTGAGTCCCAAGGATGAAGCTTTCTTT
>NA|TRBV19|NA|TRBJ2-5
CASGYREETQYF
TGTGCCAGTGGGTACAGGGAGGAGACCCAGTACTTC
>TRBD2|TRBV9|NA|TRBJ2-1
CASSVVVAGAADNEQFF
TGTGCCAGCAGCGTAGTAGTAGCGGGGGCCGCTGACAATGAGCAGTTCTTC
>TRBD2|TRBV7-2|once|TRBJ2-1
CASSSRSGGARYEQFF
TGTGCCAGCAGCTCACGTAGCGGGGGGGCAAGGTATGAGCAGTTCTTC
>NA|TRBV20-1|NA|TRBJ2-3
CSARVMALTQYF
TGCAGTGCTAGAGTAATGGCTTTAACGCAGTATTTT
>NA|TRBV23-1|NA|TRBJ1-2
CASSHPGPPYGYTF
TGCGCCAGCAGTCACCCGGGACCACCCTATGGCTACACCTTC
>NA|TRBV5-6|NA|TRBJ1-5
CASSRTGNQPQHF
TGTGCCAGCAGCCGCACAGGCAATCAGCCCCAGCATTTT
>TRBD2|TRBV12-3/TRBV12-4|NA|TRBJ2-2
CASSLAGSRSGELFF
TGTGCCAGCAGCTTAGCGGGGTCCAGAAGCGGGGAGCTGTTTTTT
>NA|TRBV30|NA|TRBJ1-1
CAWIRGANAFF
TGTGCCTGGATTCGGGGGGCAAACGCTTTCTTT
>TRBD1|TRBV10-2|NA|TRBJ2-7
CASSERDRGLEQYF
TGCGCCAGCAGTGAGAGGGACAGGGGGCTCGAGCAGTACTTC
>NA|TRBV7-9|NA|TRBJ1-2
CASSPNMDGYTF
TGTGCCAGCAGCCCGAACATGGATGGCTACACCTTC
>NA|TRBV30|NA|TRBJ1-2
CAWSVGLGQAPYGYTF
TGTGCCTGGAGTGTAGGCCTGGGTCAGGCCCCCTATGGCTACACCTTC
>NA|TRBV20-1|NA|TRBJ2-3
CSANTGRMRHPFTDTQYF
TGCAGTGCTAACACAGGGAGGATGCGTCATCCTTTCACAGATACGCAGTATTTT
>NA|TRBV2|NA|TRBJ1-1
CASHPLGDTEAFF
TGTGCCAGCCATCCTCTAGGGGACACTGAAGCTTTCTTT
>NA|TRBV10-2|NA|TRBJ1-3
CASSESKNTIYF
TGCGCCAGCAGTGAGTCAAAAAACACCATATATTTT
>NA|TRBV20-1|NA|TRBJ2-1
CSAIRLVNANEQFF
TGCAGTGCTATCCGGCTAGTTAATGCCAATGAGCAGTTCTTC
>TRBD1|TRBV19|NA|TRBJ2-1
CASRRTGGHNEQFF
TGTGCCAGTAGAAGGACAGGGGGCCACAATGAGCAGTTCTTC
>TRBD1|TRBV3-1|NA|TRBJ2-5
CASSQDRPGGLETQYF
TGTGCCAGCAGCCAAGATCGGCCAGGGGGCTTGGAGACCCAGTACTTC
>NA|TRBV10-3|once|TRBJ1-1
CAIREETGFTEAFF
TGTGCCATCAGAGAGGAAACAGGGTTTACTGAAGCTTTCTTT
>NA|TRBV5-6|NA|TRBJ1-2
CASSLNRDFGYTF
TGTGCCAGCAGTTTAAACCGGGACTTCGGCTACACCTTC
>NA|TRBV15|once|TRBJ1-3
CATSRALLTVSGNTIYF
TGTGCCACCAGCAGAGCCCTCTTGACAGTCTCTGGAAACACCATATATTTT
>TRBD1|TRBV5-1|NA|TRBJ2-1
CASSLPGTGDNEQFF
TGCGCCAGCAGCTTGCCTGGGACAGGGGACAATGAGCAGTTCTTC
>TRBD1|TRBV12-3/TRBV12-4|NA|TRBJ2-1
CASSTAYRGLGNEQFF
TGTGCCAGCAGTACCGCTTACAGGGGCCTTGGGAATGAGCAGTTCTTC
>NA|TRBV19|NA|TRBJ1-5
CASSMPIKGENQPQHF
TGTGCCAGTAGTATGCCCATCAAGGGAGAGAATCAGCCCCAGCATTTT
>TRBD1|TRBV3-1|NA|TRBJ1-4
CASSPKIQGFSEKLFF
TGTGCCAGCAGCCCGAAGATACAGGGGTTTAGTGAAAAACTGTTTTTT
>TRBD2|TRBV19|NA|TRBJ2-2
CASSPNLAGATNTGELFF
TGTGCCAGTAGCCCCAACCTAGCGGGGGCGACGAACACCGGGGAGCTGTTTTTT
>NA|TRBV6-2/TRBV6-3|NA|TRBJ2-3
CASSPGGEADTQYF
TGTGCCAGCAGCCCTGGAGGGGAGGCAGATACGCAGTATTTT
>TRBD1|TRBV7-3|once|TRBJ2-3
CASSARGPADTQYF
TGTGCCAGCAGCGCCAGGGGGCCCGCAGATACGCAGTATTTT
>TRBD2|TRBV12-5|NA|TRBJ2-1
CASGPGTTYNEQFF
TGTGCTAGTGGGCCCGGGACTACTTACAATGAGCAGTTCTTC
>TRBD2|TRBV20-1|NA|TRBJ2-3
CSATGLAGGEPTDTQYF
TGCAGTGCCACGGGACTAGCGGGGGGGGAACCCACAGATACGCAGTATTTT
>NA|TRBV5-1|NA|TRBJ2-2
CASSLVHSNTGELFF
TGCGCCAGCAGCTTGGTTCACTCGAACACCGGGGAGCTGTTTTTT
>TRBD1|TRBV20-1|NA|TRBJ2-5
CSAERGTGGVETQYF
TGCAGTGCCGAGAGGGGGACAGGGGGCGTAGAGACCCAGTACTTC
>NA|TRBV11-2|once|TRBJ2-6
CASSLRGGQISGANVLTF
TGTGCCAGCAGCTTACGCGGGGGCCAAATCTCTGGGGCCAACGTCCTGACTTTC
>TRBD1|TRBV2|NA|TRBJ2-7
CASSVGQGSDEQYF
TGTGCCAGCAGTGTGGGACAGGGGAGTGACGAGCAGTACTTC
>NA|TRBV29-1|NA|TRBJ2-5
CSAPGRLRETQYF
TGCAGCGCCCCGGGTCGGCTGCGAGAGACCCAGTACTTC
>TRBD1|TRBV20-1|NA|TRBJ2-7
CSARGTGGTPYSYEQYF
TGCAGTGCTAGAGGGACAGGGGGCACCCCCTACTCCTACGAGCAGTACTTC
>TRBD1|TRBV25-1|once|TRBJ2-1
CASSGPGQGAGNEQFF
TGTGCCAGCAGTGGCCCGGGACAGGGGGCCGGCAATGAGCAGTTCTTC
>NA|TRBV12-3/TRBV12-4|once|TRBJ2-4
CASTTGRAKNIQYF
TGTGCCAGCACTACAGGGAGGGCCAAAAACATTCAGTACTTC
>TRBD1|TRBV5-4|once|TRBJ2-1
CASSADRGRMSEQFF
TGTGCCAGCAGCGCGGACAGGGGGCGAATGAGTGAGCAGTTCTTC
>TRBD1|TRBV20-1|once|TRBJ2-5
CSARSGTGKTQYF
TGCAGCGCCCGTTCCGGGACAGGGAAAACCCAGTACTTC